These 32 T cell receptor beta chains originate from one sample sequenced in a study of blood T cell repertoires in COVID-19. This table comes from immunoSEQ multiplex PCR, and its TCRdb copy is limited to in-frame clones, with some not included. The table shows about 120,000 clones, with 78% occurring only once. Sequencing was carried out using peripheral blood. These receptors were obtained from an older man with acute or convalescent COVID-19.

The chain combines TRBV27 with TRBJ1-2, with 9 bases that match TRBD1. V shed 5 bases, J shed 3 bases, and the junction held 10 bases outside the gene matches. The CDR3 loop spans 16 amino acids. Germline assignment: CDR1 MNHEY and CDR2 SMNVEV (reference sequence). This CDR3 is CASSLGQGYPDYGYTF. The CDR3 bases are TGTGCCAGCAGTCTGGGACAGGGTTATCCTGACTATGGCTACACCTTC.

Here the CDR3 reads CASSQDLGRGTSGTYEQYF. CDR3 in DNA: TGTGCCAGCAGCCAAGACTTAGGCCGTGGGACTAGCGGAACCTACGAGCAGTACTTC. This sequence joins TRBV4-2 and TRBJ2-7; 11 nucleotides agree with TRBD2. J was trimmed by 2 bases and V by 0 bases; bases with no gene match: 12. Germline loops: CDR1 LGHNA, CDR2 YNFKEQ. The CDR3 has 19 residues.

The CDR3 DNA reads as TGTGCCAGCAGCCCCCGGTGGGGGGGCGGCTATGGCTACACCTTC. Protein sequence: CASSPRWGGGYGYTF. This chain joins TRBV7-2 and TRBJ1-2; possibly TRBD1 for D (6 bases). CDR1 SGHTA and CDR2 FQGNSA come from the germline V gene. The CDR3 runs 15 residues. The ends were cut back, 5 bases at V and 4 bases at J, with 17 bases in the middle.

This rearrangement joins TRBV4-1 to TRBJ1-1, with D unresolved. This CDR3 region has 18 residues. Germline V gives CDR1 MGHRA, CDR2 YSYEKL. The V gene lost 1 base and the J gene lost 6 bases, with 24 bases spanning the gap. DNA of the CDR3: TGCGCCAGCAGCCAAGCCGCGAGAGGGTTCGCGACGTTCGCTGAAGCTTTCTTT. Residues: CASSQAARGFATFAEAFF.

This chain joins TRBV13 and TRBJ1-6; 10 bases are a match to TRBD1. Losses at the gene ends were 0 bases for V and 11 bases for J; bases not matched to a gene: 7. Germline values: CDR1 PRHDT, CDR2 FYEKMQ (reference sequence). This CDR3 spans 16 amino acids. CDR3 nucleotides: TGTGCCAGCAGCTTAGGGACCGGGACAGGGGTGGCACCCCTCCACTTT. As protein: CASSLGTGTGVAPLHF.

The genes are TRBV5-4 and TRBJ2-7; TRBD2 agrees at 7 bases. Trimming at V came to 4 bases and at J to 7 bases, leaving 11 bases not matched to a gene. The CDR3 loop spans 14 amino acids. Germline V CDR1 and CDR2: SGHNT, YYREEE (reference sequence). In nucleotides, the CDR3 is TGTGCCAGCAGCCGGGGGGACCCAGCCAGGGAGCAGTACTTC. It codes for CASSRGDPAREQYF.

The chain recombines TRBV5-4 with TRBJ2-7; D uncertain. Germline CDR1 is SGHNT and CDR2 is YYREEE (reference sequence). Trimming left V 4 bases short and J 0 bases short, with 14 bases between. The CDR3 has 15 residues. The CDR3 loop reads CASSPAPISSYEQYF. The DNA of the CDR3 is TGTGCCAGCAGCCCTGCCCCGATTAGCTCCTACGAGCAGTACTTC.

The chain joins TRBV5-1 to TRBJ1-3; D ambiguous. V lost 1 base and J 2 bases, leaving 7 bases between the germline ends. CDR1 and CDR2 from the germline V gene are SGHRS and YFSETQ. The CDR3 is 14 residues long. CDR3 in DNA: TGCGCCAGCAGCTTGACTGGTACTGGAAACACCATATATTTT. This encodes CASSLTGTGNTIYF.

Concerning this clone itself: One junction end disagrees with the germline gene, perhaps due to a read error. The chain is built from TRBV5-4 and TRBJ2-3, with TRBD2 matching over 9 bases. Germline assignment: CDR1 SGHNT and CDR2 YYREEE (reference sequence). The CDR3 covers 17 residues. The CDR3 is CASCLGGGGAFGDTQYF. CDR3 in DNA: TGTGCCAGCTGCTTGGGAGGCGGGGGGGCCTTTGGGGATACGCAGTATTTT.

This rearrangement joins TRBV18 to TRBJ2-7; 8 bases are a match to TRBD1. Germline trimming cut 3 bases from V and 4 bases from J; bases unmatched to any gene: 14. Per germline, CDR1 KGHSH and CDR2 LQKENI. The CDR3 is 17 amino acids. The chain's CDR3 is CASSPIHKDRAGYEQYF. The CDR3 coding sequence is TGTGCCAGCTCACCGATCCATAAGGACAGGGCGGGTTACGAGCAGTACTTC.

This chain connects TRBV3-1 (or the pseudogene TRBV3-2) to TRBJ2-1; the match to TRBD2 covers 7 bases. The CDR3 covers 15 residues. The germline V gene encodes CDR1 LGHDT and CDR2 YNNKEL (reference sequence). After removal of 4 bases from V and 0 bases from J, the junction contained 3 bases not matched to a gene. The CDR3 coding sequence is TGTGCCAGCAGCCCGCGGGGGAGCTCCTACAATGAGCAGTTCTTC. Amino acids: CASSPRGSSYNEQFF.

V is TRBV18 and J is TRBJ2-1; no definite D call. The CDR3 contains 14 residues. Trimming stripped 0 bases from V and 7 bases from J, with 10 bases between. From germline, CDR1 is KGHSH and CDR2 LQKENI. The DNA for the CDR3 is TGTGCCAGCTCACCACCCTACAGCAGGAATGAGCAGTTCTTC. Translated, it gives CASSPPYSRNEQFF.

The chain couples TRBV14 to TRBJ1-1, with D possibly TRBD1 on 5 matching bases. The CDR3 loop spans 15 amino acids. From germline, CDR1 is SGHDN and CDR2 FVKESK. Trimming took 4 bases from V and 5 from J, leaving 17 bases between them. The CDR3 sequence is CASSPSGRVGTEAFF. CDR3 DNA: TGTGCCAGCAGCCCCTCGGGCAGGGTGGGAACTGAAGCTTTCTTT.

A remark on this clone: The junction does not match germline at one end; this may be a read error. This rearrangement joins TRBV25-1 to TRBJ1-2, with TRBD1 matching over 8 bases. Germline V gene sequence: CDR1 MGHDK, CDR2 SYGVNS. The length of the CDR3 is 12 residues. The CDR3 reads CASSADRAGQIF. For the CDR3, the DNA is TGTGCCAGCAGCGCGGACAGGGCCGGCCAGATATTC.

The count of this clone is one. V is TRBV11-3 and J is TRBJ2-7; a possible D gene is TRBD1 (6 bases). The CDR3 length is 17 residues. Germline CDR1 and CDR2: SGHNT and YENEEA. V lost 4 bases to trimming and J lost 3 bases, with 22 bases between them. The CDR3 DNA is TGTGCCAGCAGCTCTCGCTCGACAGGTGGGCATCTCTACGAGCAGTACTTC. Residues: CASSSRSTGGHLYEQYF.

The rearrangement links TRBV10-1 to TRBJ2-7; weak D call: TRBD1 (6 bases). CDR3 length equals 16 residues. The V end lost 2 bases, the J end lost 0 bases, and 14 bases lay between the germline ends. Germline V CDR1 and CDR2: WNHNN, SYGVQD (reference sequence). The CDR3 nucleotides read TGCGCCAGCAGTGAGCCCGGACAGCTGAACTCCTACGAGCAGTACTTC. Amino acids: CASSEPGQLNSYEQYF.

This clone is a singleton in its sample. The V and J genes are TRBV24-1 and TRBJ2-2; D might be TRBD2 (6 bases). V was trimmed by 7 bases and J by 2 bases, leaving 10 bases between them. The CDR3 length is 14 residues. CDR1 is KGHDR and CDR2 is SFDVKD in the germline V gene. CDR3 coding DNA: TGTGCCACCAGCGGGAGCCCCAACACCGGGGAGCTGTTTTTT. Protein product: CATSGSPNTGELFF.

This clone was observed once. The CDR3 DNA reads as TGTGCCAGCAGCCCGGGACTAGCGGGAGGTGAGCAGTACTTC. Amino acid sequence: CASSPGLAGGEQYF. The chain has TRBV7-6 and TRBJ2-7; 15 bases line up with TRBD2. Trimming cost V 5 bases and J 7 bases; bases outside gene matches: 3. Per the germline V gene, CDR1 is SGHVS and CDR2 is FNYEAQ. The CDR3 extends over 14 amino acids. Complete variable domain (other parts from reference TRBV7-6 and TRBJ2-7): GAGVSQSPRYKVTKRGQDVALRCDPISGHVSLYWYRQALGQGPEFLTYFNYEAQQDKSGLPNDRFSAERPEGSISTLTIQRTEQRDSAMYRCASSPGLAGGEQYFGPGTRLTVT.

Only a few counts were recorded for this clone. CDR3 region: CASSFLTSLSGGELFF. The CDR3 DNA follows: TGTGCCAGCAGCTTCCTAACTAGCTTGAGCGGCGGGGAGCTGTTTTTT. This chain uses TRBV13 with TRBJ2-2; possibly TRBD2 for D (6 bases). Trimming removed 3 bases from V and 7 bases from J, with 18 bases in between. The CDR3 runs to 16 residues. Germline CDR1 and CDR2: PRHDT and FYEKMQ (reference sequence).

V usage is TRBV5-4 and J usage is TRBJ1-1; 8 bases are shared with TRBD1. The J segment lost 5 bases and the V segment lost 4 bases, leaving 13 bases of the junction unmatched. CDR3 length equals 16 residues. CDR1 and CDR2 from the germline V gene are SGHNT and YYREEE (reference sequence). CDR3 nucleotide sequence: TGTGCCAGCAGCCGAAATCCCGGGACAGGATTGACTGAAGCTTTCTTT. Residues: CASSRNPGTGLTEAFF.

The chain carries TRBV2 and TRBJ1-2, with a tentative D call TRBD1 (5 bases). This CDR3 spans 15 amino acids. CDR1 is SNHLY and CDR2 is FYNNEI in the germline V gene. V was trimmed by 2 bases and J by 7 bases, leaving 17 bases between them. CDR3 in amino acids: CASSEYRSDVGGYTF. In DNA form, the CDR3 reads TGTGCCAGCAGTGAATACAGGAGCGACGTTGGTGGCTACACCTTC.

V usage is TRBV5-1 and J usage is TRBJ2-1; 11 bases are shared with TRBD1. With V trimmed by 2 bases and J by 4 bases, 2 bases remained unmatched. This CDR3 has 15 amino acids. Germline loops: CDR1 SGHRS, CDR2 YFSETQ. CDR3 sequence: CASSFGQGAYNEQFF. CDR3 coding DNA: TGCGCCAGCAGCTTCGGACAGGGGGCTTACAATGAGCAGTTCTTC.

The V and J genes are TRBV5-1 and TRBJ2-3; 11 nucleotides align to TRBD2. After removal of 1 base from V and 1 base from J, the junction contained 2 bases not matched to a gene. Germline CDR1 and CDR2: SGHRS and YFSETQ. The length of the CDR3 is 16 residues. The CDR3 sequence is CASSLTSGGGTDTQYF. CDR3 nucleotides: TGCGCCAGCAGCTTGACTAGCGGGGGCGGCACAGATACGCAGTATTTT.

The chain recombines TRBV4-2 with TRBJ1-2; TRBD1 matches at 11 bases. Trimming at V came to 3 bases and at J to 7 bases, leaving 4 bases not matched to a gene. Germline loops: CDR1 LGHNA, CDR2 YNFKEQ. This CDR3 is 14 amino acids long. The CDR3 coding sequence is TGTGCCAGCAGCCAGCCGGACAGGGGGCTTGGCTACACCTTC. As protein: CASSQPDRGLGYTF.

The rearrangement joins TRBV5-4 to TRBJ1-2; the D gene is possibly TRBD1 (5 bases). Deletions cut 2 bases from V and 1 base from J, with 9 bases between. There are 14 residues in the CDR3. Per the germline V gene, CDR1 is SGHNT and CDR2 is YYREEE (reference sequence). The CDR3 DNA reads TGTGCCAGCAGCTTAGACAGTTTTAACTATGGCTACACCTTC. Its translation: CASSLDSFNYGYTF. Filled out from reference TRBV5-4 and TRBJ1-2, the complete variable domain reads ETGVTQSPTHLIKTRGQQVTLRCSSQSGHNTVSWYQQALGQGPQFIFQYYREEENGRGNFPPRFSGLQFPNYSSELNVNALELDDSALYLCASSLDSFNYGYTFGSGTRLTVV.

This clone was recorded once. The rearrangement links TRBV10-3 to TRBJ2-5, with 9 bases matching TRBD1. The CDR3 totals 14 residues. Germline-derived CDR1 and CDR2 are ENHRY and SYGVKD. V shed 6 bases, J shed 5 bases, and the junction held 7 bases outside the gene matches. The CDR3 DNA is TGTGCCATCAGCTCGGGACAGGGTGGGGAGACCCAGTACTTC. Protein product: CAISSGQGGETQYF.

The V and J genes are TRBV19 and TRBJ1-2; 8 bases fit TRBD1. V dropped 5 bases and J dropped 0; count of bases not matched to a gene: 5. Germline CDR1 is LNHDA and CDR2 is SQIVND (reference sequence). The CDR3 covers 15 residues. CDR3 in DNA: TGTGCCAGTAGTTCATCAGGGGGCACTAACTATGGCTACACCTTC. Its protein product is CASSSSGGTNYGYTF.

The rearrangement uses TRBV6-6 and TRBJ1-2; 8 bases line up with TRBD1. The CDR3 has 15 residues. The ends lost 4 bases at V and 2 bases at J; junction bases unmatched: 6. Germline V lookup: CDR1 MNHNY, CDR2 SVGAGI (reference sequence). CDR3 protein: CASSSRQGKNYGYTF. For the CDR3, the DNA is TGTGCCAGCAGTTCCCGACAGGGGAAAAACTATGGCTACACCTTC.

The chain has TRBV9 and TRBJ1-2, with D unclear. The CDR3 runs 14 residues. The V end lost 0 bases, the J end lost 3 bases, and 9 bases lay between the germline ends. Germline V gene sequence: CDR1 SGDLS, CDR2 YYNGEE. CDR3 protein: CASSVGGYYYGYTF. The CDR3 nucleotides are TGTGCCAGCAGCGTAGGAGGGTATTACTATGGCTACACCTTC.

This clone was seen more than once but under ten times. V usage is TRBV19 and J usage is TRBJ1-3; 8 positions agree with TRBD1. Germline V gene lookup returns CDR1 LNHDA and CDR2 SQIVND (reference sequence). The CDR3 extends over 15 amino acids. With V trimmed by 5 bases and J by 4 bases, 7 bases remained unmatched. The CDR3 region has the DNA TGTGCCAGTAGTCATAGAGACAGGGGCGGAAACACCATATATTTT. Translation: CASSHRDRGGNTIYF. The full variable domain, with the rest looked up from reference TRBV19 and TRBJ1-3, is DGGITQSPKYLFRKEGQNVTLSCEQNLNHDAMYWYRQDPGQGLRLIYYSQIVNDFQKGDIAEGYSVSREKKESFPLTVTSAQKNPTAFYLCASSHRDRGGNTIYFGEGSWLTVV.

This CDR3 is CASSLLTEFNEKLFF. In nucleotides, the CDR3 is TGTGCCAGCAGCTTGTTGACAGAGTTTAATGAAAAACTGTTTTTT. The J gene is TRBJ1-4, the V gene TRBV5-8; D is perhaps TRBD1 (5 bases). V lost 1 base and J lost 4, with 11 bases in between. The CDR3 is made up of 15 amino acids. Germline V gives CDR1 SGHTS, CDR2 YDEGEE.

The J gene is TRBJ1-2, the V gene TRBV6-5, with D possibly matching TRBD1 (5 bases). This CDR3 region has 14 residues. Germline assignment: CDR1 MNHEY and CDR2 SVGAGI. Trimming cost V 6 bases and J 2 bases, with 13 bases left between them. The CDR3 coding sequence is TGTGCCAGCAGCCAGACAGCTCCGAACTATGGCTACACCTTC. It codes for CASSQTAPNYGYTF.